This TCR beta chain stems from a study of T cell clones after liver transplantation. As for the study in general: Liver transplant recipients had immunosuppression withdrawal attempted within 2 years. Post-transplant blood was tracked for graft-donor-reactive T cell clones identified in a pre-transplant mixed lymphocyte reaction. Tolerant meant at least one year fully off immunosuppression without liver enzymes above twice normal.

This table comes from immunoSEQ multiplex PCR, and its TCRdb copy is limited to in-frame clones, with some not included. Among around 51,000 clones listed, roughly 90% were seen once. Looked up from germline, CDR1 is MDHEN and CDR2 is SYDVKM. The CDR3 contains 10 residues. The V end was cut by 5 bases, the J end by 7 bases, with 4 bases between. This sequence was found in a human patient who received a liver transplant. The graft donor may be the source of some T cells. The material sequenced was CD8+ T cells from blood, taken 12 months after liver transplant. The chain uses TRBV28 and TRBJ2-3; D gene unclear. CDR3 DNA sequence: TGTGCCAGCAGTGATAATACGCAGTATTTT. Encoded protein: CASSDNTQYF. Variable domain in full (rest from reference TRBV28 and TRBJ2-3): DVKVTQSSRYLVKRTGEKVFLECVQDMDHENMFWYRQDPGLGLRLIYFSYDVKMKEKGDIPEGYSVSREKKERFSLILESASTNQTSMYLCASSDNTQYFGPGTRLTVL.